This entry features one TCR beta chain sequence. Seattle enrolled patients during active infection and tracked them longitudinally. The data were taken from a study of blood T cell repertoires in COVID-19. Background on the study: Sites across the United States, Italy and Spain contributed samples from acute and convalescent COVID-19. Sample material is recorded as cDNA or gDNA derived from T cells, B-cell-depleted T cells, or PBMCs.

The CDR3 has 14 amino acids. Under the authors' procedure: Using reference gene primer amplification, nucleated cell counts were estimated. Clones were sequenced by immunoSEQ multiplex PCR, and TCRdb holds only the in-frame ones, with some missing. V and J calls and clone size come straight from that table; D and trimming were deduced from the DNA. Of 200,000 to 300,000 clones detected, roughly four fifths appear once; the ten largest clones hold roughly 8%. This receptor was obtained from a woman older than 75 with COVID-19, enrolled during active disease. Sequenced: peripheral blood. V usage is TRBV21-1 and J usage is TRBJ1-4; the D call of TRBD1 is as the table states it, not checked on the DNA. TRBV21-1 is given as a pseudogene. Written as DNA, the CDR3 is TGTGCCAGCAGCCTGGGACAGATTAATGAAAAACTGTTTTTT. Translation: CASSLGQINEKLFF.